One sample yielded the 24 T cell receptor beta chains listed below, sequenced in a study of early T cells in non-severe SARS-CoV-2 infection. TCRdb reprocessed the 5' RACE reads with MiXCR, giving one entry per CDR3 protein. Of about 64,000 distinct CDR3 sequences in the sample, about 10% were seen once. The specimen was whole blood, collected at baseline. These receptors all stem from an adult who was a healthcare worker with PCR-confirmed SARS-CoV-2 infection or an uninfected control (not recorded which).

The chain recombines TRBV7-8 with TRBJ2-1, with D unresolved. Trimming removed 1 base from V and 5 bases from J, with 9 bases in between. The germline V gene has CDR1 SGHVS and CDR2 FQNEAQ. The CDR3 contains 14 residues. CDR3 sequence: CASSLVGFNNEQFF. For the CDR3, the DNA is TGTGCCAGCAGCTTAGTAGGCTTCAACAATGAGCAGTTCTTC.

The V gene is TRBV12-3 or TRBV12-4, the J gene TRBJ2-7; 8 bases map to TRBD1. The CDR3 has 14 residues. With V trimmed by 3 bases and J by 4 bases, 5 bases remained unmatched. The CDR3 DNA reads TGTGCCAGCAGTTTTACACAGGGGGTGTACGAGCAGTACTTC. It specifies CASSFTQGVYEQYF.

This clonotype came up a few times. V and J are TRBV19 and TRBJ1-4; D not certain. The CDR3 contains 16 residues. Germline CDR1 is LNHDA and CDR2 is SQIVND (reference sequence). V shed 5 bases and J shed 0 bases, with 13 bases lying between them. The CDR3 is CASSARQTATNEKLFF. The CDR3 DNA sequence: TGTGCCAGTAGTGCTCGGCAGACCGCAACTAATGAAAAACTGTTTTTT.

The chain recombines TRBV29-1 with TRBJ2-4, with a tentative D call TRBD2 (5 bases). CDR3 length: 13 residues. Trimming removed 4 bases at V and 0 bases at J, with 7 bases between. Germline V CDR1 and CDR2: SQVTM, ANQGSEA. CDR3 protein: CSVVGLAKNIQYF. The CDR3 DNA follows: TGCAGCGTTGTAGGACTAGCCAAAAACATTCAGTACTTC. The variable domain in full, completed from reference TRBV29-1 and TRBJ2-4, reads SAVISQKPSRDICQRGTSLTIQCQVDSQVTMMFWYRQQPGQSLTLIATANQGSEATYESGFVIDKFPISRPNLTFSTLTVSNMSPEDSSIYLCSVVGLAKNIQYFGAGTRLSVL.

The chain combines TRBV20-1 with TRBJ2-5; TRBD2 agrees at 9 bases. Germline CDR1 is DFQATT and CDR2 is SNEGSKA (reference sequence). The CDR3 runs 15 residues. Trimming at V came to 5 bases and at J to 5 bases, leaving 12 bases not matched to a gene. The CDR3 sequence: CSAPRRGGAVETQYF. The CDR3, as DNA: TGCAGTGCTCCCCGACGCGGGGGGGCCGTCGAGACCCAGTACTTC.

The V call is TRBV2, the J call TRBJ1-1; D gene unclear. The CDR3 consists of 13 residues. The V end was cut by 10 bases, the J end by 2 bases, with 14 bases between. Germline-derived CDR1 and CDR2 are SNHLY and FYNNEI. CDR3 in amino acids: CATHRQSNTEAFF. The CDR3 DNA reads as TGTGCCACACATAGACAATCCAACACTGAAGCTTTCTTT.

This clonotype showed up many times. The chain has TRBV9 and TRBJ1-6; D is unclear. Germline CDR1 SGDLS, CDR2 YYNGEE. The CDR3 runs to 14 residues. Trimming shortened V by 3 bases and J by 10 bases, and 14 bases separated the two germline ends. The CDR3 here is CASSAKVGDSPLHF. Written as DNA, the CDR3 is TGTGCCAGCAGCGCCAAGGTGGGCGACTCACCCCTCCACTTT.

The CDR3 loop reads CASSEQALNTEAFF. CDR3 nucleotide sequence: TGTGCCAGCAGTGAACAGGCCCTGAACACTGAAGCTTTCTTT. This chain links TRBV2 with TRBJ1-1; D is unclear. CDR3 size: 14 residues. Germline assignment: CDR1 SNHLY and CDR2 FYNNEI. The V gene lost 2 bases and the J gene lost 0 bases, with 7 bases spanning the gap.

This clonotype occurred a few times. The chain uses TRBV7-9 and TRBJ2-1, with D perhaps TRBD2 (6 bases). This CDR3 spans 17 amino acids. V was trimmed by 4 bases and J by 5 bases, leaving 21 bases between them. In germline, CDR1 is SEHNR, CDR2 FQNEAQ (reference sequence). Here the CDR3 reads CASSSETGTYSDNEQFF. CDR3 nucleotide sequence: TGTGCCAGCAGCTCCGAGACCGGGACTTATTCGGACAATGAGCAGTTCTTC.

This chain links TRBV12-3 or TRBV12-4 with TRBJ2-7; D is possibly TRBD1 (6 bases). The CDR3 covers 14 residues. The V gene lost 6 bases and the J gene lost 3 bases, with 15 bases spanning the gap. This CDR3 is CASRARDTFYEQYF. The CDR3 nucleotides are TGTGCCAGCAGAGCCCGGGACACTTTCTACGAGCAGTACTTC.

Ten or more counts support this clonotype. The chain couples TRBV7-9 to TRBJ2-3; maybe TRBD1 (6 bases). The CDR3 extends over 14 amino acids. Germline CDR1 SEHNR, CDR2 FQNEAQ (reference sequence). V was pared by 5 bases and J by 0 bases, with 9 bases between. The CDR3 loop reads CASSLDRSTDTQYF. The CDR3 nucleotides are TGTGCCAGCAGCCTGGACAGAAGCACAGATACGCAGTATTTT. The full variable domain, its missing parts supplied by reference TRBV7-9 and TRBJ2-3, is DTGVSQNPRHKITKRGQNVTFRCDPISEHNRLYWYRQTLGQGPEFLTYFQNEAQLEKSRLLSDRFSAERPKGSFSTLEIQRTEQGDSAMYLCASSLDRSTDTQYFGPGTRLTVL.

V usage is TRBV29-1 and J usage is TRBJ2-1; D is perhaps TRBD2 (6 bases). Between the trimmed V and J ends, which lost 4 bases and 6 bases, there was a span of 22 bases. Germline V gives CDR1 SQVTM, CDR2 ANQGSEA. The CDR3 totals 16 residues. CDR3 DNA sequence: TGCAGCGTTGGATTCGTCTTTTGGGACTCGACCAATGAGCAGTTCTTC. Its protein product is CSVGFVFWDSTNEQFF.

In this sample, this clonotype turned up many times. V usage is TRBV4-3 and J usage is TRBJ2-3; TRBD2 aligns across 7 bases. CDR1 and CDR2 (germline): LGHNA, YSLEER. J gave up 6 bases and V 11 bases, and 5 bases lay outside the gene matches. The CDR3 loop spans 11 amino acids. The DNA for the CDR3 is TGCGCCCCCAGCGGGGAGGATACGCAGTATTTT. The encoded protein is CAPSGEDTQYF.

This clonotype was counted only a few times. This sequence joins TRBV9 and TRBJ1-1, with 7 bases aligning to TRBD1. Germline CDR1 is SGDLS and CDR2 is YYNGEE. The CDR3 totals 12 residues. The junction had 1 base not matched to a gene; V was cut back by 3 bases and J by 5 bases. CDR3 region: CASSGQGTEAFF. The CDR3 DNA reads TGTGCCAGCAGCGGACAGGGAACTGAAGCTTTCTTT.

Only one count was recorded for this clonotype. CDR3 amino acids: CASSLPRVMNTEAFF. The CDR3 nucleotides read TGTGCCAGCAGCCTCCCCCGGGTTATGAACACTGAAGCTTTCTTT. The chain employs TRBV4-2 and TRBJ1-1; D is undetermined. Trimming pared 4 bases from V and 0 bases from J, leaving 12 bases between. Germline CDR1 and CDR2: LGHNA and YNFKEQ. This CDR3 is built from 15 residues.

This chain joins TRBV5-1 and TRBJ1-2; the D gene is possibly TRBD1 (5 bases). The CDR3 covers 15 residues. The germline V and J ends were trimmed by 0 bases and 7 bases, with 16 bases remaining between them. Germline V lookup: CDR1 SGHRS, CDR2 YFSETQ. The CDR3 loop is CASSLDQRGGSGYTF. The CDR3 DNA reads TGCGCCAGCAGCTTGGATCAAAGGGGCGGTAGTGGCTACACCTTC. The full variable domain, completed using reference TRBV5-1 and TRBJ1-2, is KAGVTQTPRYLIKTRGQQVTLSCSPISGHRSVSWYQQTPGQGLQFLFEYFSETQRNKGNFPGRFSGRQFSNSRSEMNVSTLELGDSALYLCASSLDQRGGSGYTFGSGTRLTVV.

The chain combines TRBV20-1 with TRBJ1-1, with D uncertain. Germline CDR1 DFQATT, CDR2 SNEGSKA (reference sequence). The length of the CDR3 is 12 residues. Deletions cut 6 bases from V and 11 bases from J, with 19 bases between. CDR3: CSAIRLEMGAFF. CDR3 sequence (DNA): TGCAGTGCCATCAGGCTTGAGATGGGCGCTTTCTTT.

This chain links TRBV20-1 with TRBJ2-7; D possibly corresponds to TRBD1 (5 bases). Germline CDR1 is DFQATT and CDR2 is SNEGSKA (reference sequence). The length of the CDR3 is 12 residues. Deletions cut 3 bases from V and 1 base from J, with 7 bases between. CDR3 bases: TGCAGTGCTAGTTCAGGGTCCTACGAGCAGTACTTC. Amino acids: CSASSGSYEQYF.

This clonotype showed up just once. The V gene is TRBV11-3, the J gene TRBJ1-1; a possible D gene is TRBD1 (6 bases). The V gene's germline CDR1 is SGHNT and CDR2 YENEEA. V was trimmed by 4 bases and J by 5 bases, leaving 11 bases between them. This CDR3 contains 13 residues. CDR3 nucleotide sequence: TGTGCCAGCAGCTCTGGAGGGGGAACTGAAGCTTTCTTT. This encodes CASSSGGGTEAFF.

The rearrangement uses TRBV3-1 and TRBJ2-1, with a tentative D call TRBD2 (6 bases). V lost 1 base to trimming and J lost 10 bases, with 8 bases between them. Per germline, CDR1 LGHDT and CDR2 YNNKEL (reference sequence). This CDR3 has 12 amino acids. The CDR3 loop is CASSQAAGEQFF. The CDR3 coding sequence is TGTGCCAGCAGCCAAGCGGCGGGGGAGCAGTTCTTC.

V gene TRBV12-3 or TRBV12-4 combines with J gene TRBJ1-1, with D tentatively TRBD1 (5 bases). V lost 3 bases, J lost 0 bases, and 8 bases lay in between. This CDR3 contains 14 residues. The DNA for the CDR3 is TGTGCCAGCAGTTTGTGGGGGATGAACACTGAAGCTTTCTTT. Amino acid sequence: CASSLWGMNTEAFF.

This clonotype occurred a few times. The rearrangement uses TRBV20-1 and TRBJ2-7, with 10 nucleotides matching TRBD2. Losses at the gene ends were 2 bases for V and 4 bases for J; bases not matched to a gene: 5. Looked up from germline, CDR1 is DFQATT and CDR2 is SNEGSKA (reference sequence). This CDR3 has 14 amino acids. CDR3 nucleotide sequence: TGCAGTGCTAGATTCGGAGCGGGGGGGTACGAGCAGTACTTC. This codes for CSARFGAGGYEQYF.

The genes are TRBV5-4 and TRBJ2-3; a weak D match, TRBD1 (6 bases). Germline assignment: CDR1 SGHNT and CDR2 YYREEE (reference sequence). Trimming stripped 0 bases from V and 1 base from J, with 9 bases between. The CDR3 runs to 15 residues. The CDR3 here is CASSLVGAGTDTQYF. CDR3 DNA sequence: TGTGCCAGCAGCTTGGTGGGGGCCGGCACAGATACGCAGTATTTT.

The V call is TRBV6-6, the J call TRBJ1-2, with D perhaps matching TRBD1 (5 bases). The CDR3 sequence is 13 residues long. The germline gives CDR1 MNHNY, CDR2 SVGAGI (reference sequence). V was trimmed by 8 bases and J by 3 bases, leaving 13 bases between them. The CDR3 reads CASSRAQDYGYTF. The CDR3 region has the DNA TGTGCCAGCTCACGGGCACAGGACTATGGCTACACCTTC.